The next 22 T cell receptor beta chains were all read from a single sample in a study of blood T cell repertoires in COVID-19. Clones were read by immunoSEQ multiplex PCR, and TCRdb kept only the in-frame ones, dropping some. Here the sample spans approximately 480,000 clones, roughly 87% being singletons. Input material: PBMCs or T cells enriched from blood (not recorded which). These receptors all stem from a woman younger than 30 who had recovered from COVID-19.

This sequence joins TRBV7-9 and TRBJ1-2; D gene unclear. The CDR3 is 14 amino acids. Trimming shortened V by 1 base and J by 4 bases, and 10 bases separated the two germline ends. Germline values: CDR1 SEHNR, CDR2 FQNEAQ (reference sequence). The CDR3 protein is CASSLVGGLYGYTF. CDR3 bases: TGTGCCAGCAGCTTAGTGGGAGGTCTCTATGGCTACACCTTC.

The genes are TRBV19 and TRBJ1-1; D gene unclear. Germline CDR1 and CDR2: LNHDA and SQIVND (reference sequence). The V end lost 9 bases, the J end lost 0 bases, and 17 bases lay between the germline ends. The CDR3 loop spans 15 amino acids. The CDR3 loop is CASQVTETMNTEAFF. Written as DNA, the CDR3 is TGTGCCAGCCAGGTTACAGAGACCATGAACACTGAAGCTTTCTTT.

The genes are TRBV5-1 and TRBJ1-2, with 7 bases fitting TRBD1. This CDR3 has 15 amino acids. Germline lookup yields CDR1 SGHRS and CDR2 YFSETQ. With 0 bases clipped from V and 7 bases from J, the junction kept 9 bases outside the gene matches. The CDR3 reads CASSLEGTEGVGYTF. CDR3 nucleotides: TGCGCCAGCAGCTTGGAGGGGACAGAGGGAGTTGGCTACACCTTC.

The CDR3 loop reads CASSEWRDNTEAFF. CDR3 nucleotide sequence: TGTGCCAGCAGTGAATGGAGGGATAACACTGAAGCTTTCTTT. The genes are TRBV6-1 and TRBJ1-1; D unclear. The length of the CDR3 is 14 residues. CDR1 and CDR2 (germline): MNHNS, SASEGT. The germline V and J ends were trimmed by 2 bases and 2 bases, with 9 bases remaining between them.

The genes are TRBV18 and TRBJ1-2; 11 nucleotides agree with TRBD1. The V gene end was trimmed by 2 bases and the J gene end by 6 bases; junction bases not matched to a gene: 14. In germline, CDR1 is KGHSH, CDR2 LQKENI. This CDR3 has 18 residues. CDR3 sequence (DNA): TGTGCCAGCTCACCATCGTGGACAGGGGGCTCTTTTCGGGATGGCTACACCTTC. Residues: CASSPSWTGGSFRDGYTF.

The CDR3 DNA reads as TGTGCCATCAGTGAGGGACAGGATCAGCCCCAGCATTTT. Translation gives CAISEGQDQPQHF. The chain recombines TRBV10-3 with TRBJ1-5, with TRBD1 identical over 7 bases. Looked up from germline, CDR1 is ENHRY and CDR2 is SYGVKD. V lost 2 bases, J lost 5 bases, and 0 bases stayed unmatched. CDR3 size: 13 residues.

V usage is TRBV19 and J usage is TRBJ1-1; D remains unclear. The CDR3 has 17 amino acids. V lost 0 bases to trimming and J lost 7 bases, with 21 bases between them. CDR1 and CDR2 (germline): LNHDA, SQIVND (reference sequence). CDR3 sequence reads: CASSIDKFRISAGEAFF. Here the CDR3 DNA reads TGTGCCAGTAGTATAGATAAGTTCAGGATCTCGGCGGGTGAAGCTTTCTTT.

This chain links TRBV2 with TRBJ2-5, with D maybe TRBD1 (5 bases). CDR3 length: 14 residues. CDR1 is SNHLY, CDR2 FYNNEI, per germline. V lost 5 bases and J 3 bases, leaving 13 bases between the germline ends. The CDR3 protein is CASSPILTEETQYF. CDR3 DNA: TGTGCCAGCAGTCCGATTCTGACAGAAGAGACCCAGTACTTC.

The chain employs TRBV2 and TRBJ1-2, with 8 bases identical to TRBD1. Germline V gene lookup returns CDR1 SNHLY and CDR2 FYNNEI. The CDR3 consists of 15 residues. V trimming: 3 bases; J trimming: 4 bases; junction bases outside the gene matches: 7. The CDR3 DNA reads as TGTGCCAGCAGTGAGGTTGGACAGGGATTCTATGGCTACACCTTC. It specifies CASSEVGQGFYGYTF.

The V call is TRBV30, the J call TRBJ1-1; a weak D match, TRBD1 (5 bases). Trimming pared 4 bases from V and 5 bases from J, leaving 14 bases between. This CDR3 comprises 13 residues. Germline values: CDR1 GTSNPN, CDR2 SVGIG (reference sequence). CDR3 residues: CAWKLLGGTEAFF. For the CDR3, the DNA is TGTGCCTGGAAACTCCTGGGGGGAACTGAAGCTTTCTTT.

The V gene is TRBV4-1, the J gene TRBJ2-7, with D possibly matching TRBD2 (5 bases). Germline assignment: CDR1 MGHRA and CDR2 YSYEKL. Trimming took off 0 bases at V and 3 bases at J, with 12 bases between the two ends. There are 15 residues in the CDR3. CDR3 amino acids: CASSQDSIGLYEQYF. The CDR3 DNA is TGCGCCAGCAGCCAAGATAGTATCGGACTCTACGAGCAGTACTTC.

The chain is built from TRBV12-3 or TRBV12-4 and TRBJ2-3, with 8 bases that match TRBD1. V shed 6 bases, J shed 6 bases, and the junction held 2 bases outside the gene matches. The CDR3 length is 12 residues. The CDR3 sequence is CASRWTGDTQYF. DNA for the CDR3: TGTGCCAGCAGGTGGACAGGGGATACGCAGTATTTT.

This chain connects TRBV5-4 to TRBJ1-6; 9 bases agree with TRBD1. Losses at the gene ends were 1 base for V and 6 bases for J; bases not matched to a gene: 5. Germline lookup yields CDR1 SGHNT and CDR2 YYREEE (reference sequence). The length of the CDR3 is 16 residues. For the CDR3, the DNA is TGTGCCAGCAGCTTGACGGGACAGGGAGGTAATTCACCCCTCCACTTT. This sequence encodes CASSLTGQGGNSPLHF.

J is TRBJ2-2 and V is TRBV27; 11 nucleotides align to TRBD1. Trimming cost V 2 bases and J 0 bases; bases outside gene matches: 2. Germline-derived CDR1 and CDR2 are MNHEY and SMNVEV (reference sequence). The CDR3 loop spans 17 amino acids. CDR3 nucleotides: TGTGCCAGCAGTTTAGGACAGGGGGCCACGAACACCGGGGAGCTGTTTTTT. Translating it yields CASSLGQGATNTGELFF.

The chain combines TRBV4-2 with TRBJ2-6; the match to TRBD1 covers 9 bases. Germline V gene lookup returns CDR1 LGHNA and CDR2 YNFKEQ. The CDR3 consists of 18 residues. Trimming cost V 3 bases and J 1 base; bases outside gene matches: 7. This chain's CDR3 is CASSQHRDRASGANVLTF. The CDR3 DNA is TGTGCCAGCAGCCAGCACCGGGACAGGGCATCTGGGGCCAACGTCCTGACTTTC.

This sequence joins TRBV5-1 and TRBJ2-1; D is uncertain. CDR3 length: 16 residues. CDR1 is SGHRS, CDR2 YFSETQ, per germline. Trimming removed 0 bases from V and 1 base from J, with 11 bases in between. This CDR3 reads CASSLVYSSSYNEQFF. The CDR3 nucleotides read TGCGCCAGCAGCTTGGTATACAGCTCATCCTACAATGAGCAGTTCTTC.

The chain couples TRBV19 to TRBJ1-2; 7 bases are a match to TRBD1. The CDR3 is 14 residues long. Losses at the gene ends were 5 bases for V and 0 bases for J; bases not matched to a gene: 3. Germline V CDR1 and CDR2: LNHDA, SQIVND (reference sequence). The CDR3 nucleotides read TGTGCCAGTAGTGGTGGACAGGCTAACTATGGCTACACCTTC. Protein: CASSGGQANYGYTF.

The chain links TRBV27 to TRBJ2-6, with a possible D match to TRBD2 (6 bases). Deletions cut 4 bases from V and 0 bases from J, with 22 bases between. The CDR3 totals 20 residues. The germline V gene encodes CDR1 MNHEY and CDR2 SMNVEV (reference sequence). The CDR3 bases are TGTGCCAGCAGTTCCACGTGGGAGTGGGAGGTGAGCTCTGGGGCCAACGTCCTGACTTTC. This codes for CASSSTWEWEVSSGANVLTF.

This chain joins TRBV9 and TRBJ2-2; maybe TRBD1 (6 bases). This CDR3 contains 13 residues. V gave up 0 bases and J gave up 9 bases, with 9 bases separating them. Germline-derived CDR1 and CDR2 are SGDLS and YYNGEE. CDR3 DNA sequence: TGTGCCAGCAGCGTAGTAGGGGGTCGGGAGCTGTTTTTT. It codes for CASSVVGGRELFF.

The gene calls are TRBV6-5 and TRBJ1-4; 7 bases match TRBD1. The V and J ends lost 7 bases and 3 bases, in that order; junction bases with no gene match: 5. Germline CDR1 MNHEY, CDR2 SVGAGI. The CDR3 length is 14 residues. CDR3 sequence (DNA): TGTGCCAGCAACCCCGGGACAGCTAATGAAAAACTGTTTTTT. Protein sequence: CASNPGTANEKLFF.

The rearrangement joins TRBV3-1 (or the pseudogene TRBV3-2) to TRBJ2-7; perhaps TRBD2 as D (6 bases). The CDR3 is made up of 15 amino acids. The germline CDR1 and CDR2 sequences are LGHDT and YNNKEL (reference sequence). V was pared by 0 bases and J by 1 base, with 10 bases between. The CDR3 DNA reads TGTGCCAGCAGCCAAGATCCACTAGCTTCCTACGAGCAGTACTTC. This gives the protein CASSQDPLASYEQYF.

This clone has more than one count but fewer than ten. CDR3 sequence: CASKNNMNTEAFF. In DNA form, the CDR3 reads TGTGCCAGTAAAAATAATATGAACACTGAAGCTTTCTTT. The chain uses TRBV19 and TRBJ1-1; D unresolved. Trimming pared 7 bases from V and 0 bases from J, leaving 9 bases between. The CDR3 contains 13 residues. From germline, CDR1 is LNHDA and CDR2 SQIVND (reference sequence).